This TCR beta chain is from a study of regulatory T cells in long-lasting Graves disease. Study-wide results and limits: Compared with new cases, persistent Graves' patients showed reduced TCR diversity.

CDR1 is ENHRY, CDR2 SYGVKD, per germline. V lost 10 bases, J lost 0 bases, and 9 bases lay in between. The CDR3 totals 13 residues. This clonotype was observed many times. Its antigen is unknown. The time point: newly diagnosed GD, antithyroid drugs for less than 3 months. The TCR library was made from RNA extracted from PBMCs. Doctors identified Graves' disease using the American Thyroid Association guidelines. TCR beta libraries were built with iRepertoire HTBI primers and Arm-PCR of CDR3 regions. TCRdb fed the multiplex PCR reads into MiXCR, producing one record per CDR3 protein. The repertoire includes some 200,000 distinct CDR3 sequences, roughly a fifth of them detected once, and 12% sits in the top ten. The data were also submitted as part of a second study, on T cells in Graves' hyperthyroidism and ophthalmopathy.

The chain carries TRBV10-3 and TRBJ1-4; weak D call: TRBD1 (6 bases). The sample consisted of peripheral blood mononuclear cells (PBMCs), taken at new diagnosis, from a patient treated with antithyroid drugs. The receptor was isolated from a woman under 40 with Graves disease. The DNA for the CDR3 is TGTGCCACCGGGGGGCCAACTAATGAAAAACTGTTTTTT. As protein: CATGGPTNEKLFF.